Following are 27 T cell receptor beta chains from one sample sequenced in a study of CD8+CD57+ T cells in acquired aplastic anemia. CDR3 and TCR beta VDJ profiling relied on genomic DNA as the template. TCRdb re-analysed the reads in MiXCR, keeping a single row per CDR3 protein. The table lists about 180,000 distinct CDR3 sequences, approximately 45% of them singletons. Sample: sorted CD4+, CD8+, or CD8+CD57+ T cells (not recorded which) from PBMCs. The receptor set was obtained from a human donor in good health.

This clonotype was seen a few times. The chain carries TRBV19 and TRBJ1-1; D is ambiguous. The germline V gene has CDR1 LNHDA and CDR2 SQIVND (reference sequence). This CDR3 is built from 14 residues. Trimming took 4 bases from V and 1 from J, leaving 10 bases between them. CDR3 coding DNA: TGTGCCAGTAGTAAAGGACGACCGAACACTGAAGCTTTCTTT. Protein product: CASSKGRPNTEAFF.

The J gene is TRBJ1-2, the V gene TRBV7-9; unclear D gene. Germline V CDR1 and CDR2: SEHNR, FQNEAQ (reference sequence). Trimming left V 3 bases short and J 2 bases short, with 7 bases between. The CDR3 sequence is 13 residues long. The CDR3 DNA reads TGTGCCAGCAGCTTTACTGGGAACTATGGCTACACCTTC. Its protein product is CASSFTGNYGYTF.

The DNA of the CDR3 is TGTGCCAGCGGGACAGACATGAACACTGAAGCTTTCTTT. As protein: CASGTDMNTEAFF. This chain connects TRBV2 to TRBJ1-1; 7 nucleotides match TRBD1. V trimming: 8 bases; J trimming: 0 bases; junction bases outside the gene matches: 3. Germline CDR1 is SNHLY and CDR2 is FYNNEI. The CDR3 is 13 residues long.

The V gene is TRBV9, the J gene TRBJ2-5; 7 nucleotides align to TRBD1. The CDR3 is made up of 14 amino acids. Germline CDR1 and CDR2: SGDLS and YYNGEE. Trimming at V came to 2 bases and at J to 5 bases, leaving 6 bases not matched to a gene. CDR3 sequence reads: CASSVGQVGETQYF. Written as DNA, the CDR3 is TGTGCCAGCAGCGTCGGACAGGTGGGGGAGACCCAGTACTTC.

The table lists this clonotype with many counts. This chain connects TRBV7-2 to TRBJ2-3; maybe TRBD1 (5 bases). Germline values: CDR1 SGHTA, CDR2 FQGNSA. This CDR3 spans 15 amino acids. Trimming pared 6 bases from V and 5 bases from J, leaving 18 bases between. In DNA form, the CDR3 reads TGTGCCAGCAGTAAGGCTCGTCCCGACAGAGATACGCAGTATTTT. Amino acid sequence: CASSKARPDRDTQYF.

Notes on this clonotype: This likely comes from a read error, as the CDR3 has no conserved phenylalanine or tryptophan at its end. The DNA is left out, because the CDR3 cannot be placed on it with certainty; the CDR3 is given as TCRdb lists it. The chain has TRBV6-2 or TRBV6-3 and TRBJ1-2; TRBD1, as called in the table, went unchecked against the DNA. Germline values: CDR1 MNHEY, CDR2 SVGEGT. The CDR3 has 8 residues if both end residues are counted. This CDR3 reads CATREGEI.

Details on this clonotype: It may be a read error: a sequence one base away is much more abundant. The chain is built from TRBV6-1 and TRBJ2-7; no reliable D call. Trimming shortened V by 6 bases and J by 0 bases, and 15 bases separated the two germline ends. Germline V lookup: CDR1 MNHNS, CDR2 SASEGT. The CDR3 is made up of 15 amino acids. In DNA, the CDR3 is TGTGCCAGCAGAACAAGTTCGGGTAGCTCCTACGAGCAGTACTTC. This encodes CASRTSSGSSYEQYF.

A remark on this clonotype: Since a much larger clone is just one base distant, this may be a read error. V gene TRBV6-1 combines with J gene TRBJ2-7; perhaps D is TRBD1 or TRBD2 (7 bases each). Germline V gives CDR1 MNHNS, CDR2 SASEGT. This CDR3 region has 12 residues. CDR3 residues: CAVQGGGDERYF. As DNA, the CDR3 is TGTGCCGTTCAGGGGGGGGGCGACGAGCGGTACTTC.

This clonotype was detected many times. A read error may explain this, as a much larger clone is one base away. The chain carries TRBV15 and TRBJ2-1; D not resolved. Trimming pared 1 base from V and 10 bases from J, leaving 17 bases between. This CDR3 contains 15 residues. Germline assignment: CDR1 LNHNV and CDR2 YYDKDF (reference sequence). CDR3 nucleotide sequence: TGTGCCACCAGCAGAGCGTCTACAGAGATGATGGAGCAGTTCTTC. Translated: CATSRASTEMMEQFF.

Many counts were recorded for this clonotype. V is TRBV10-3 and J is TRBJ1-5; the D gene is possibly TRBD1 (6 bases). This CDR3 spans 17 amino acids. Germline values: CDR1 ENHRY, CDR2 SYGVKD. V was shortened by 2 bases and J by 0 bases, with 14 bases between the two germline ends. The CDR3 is CAISEGGGDNSNQPQHF. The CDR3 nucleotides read TGTGCCATCAGTGAGGGCGGAGGGGACAATAGCAATCAGCCCCAGCATTTT.

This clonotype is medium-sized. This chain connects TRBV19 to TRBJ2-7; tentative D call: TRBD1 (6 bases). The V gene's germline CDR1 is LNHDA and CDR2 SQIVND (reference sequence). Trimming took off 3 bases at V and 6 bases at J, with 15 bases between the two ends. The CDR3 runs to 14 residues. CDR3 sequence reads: CASSMDSFRGEQYF. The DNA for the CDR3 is TGTGCCAGTAGTATGGACTCGTTCAGGGGCGAGCAGTACTTC.

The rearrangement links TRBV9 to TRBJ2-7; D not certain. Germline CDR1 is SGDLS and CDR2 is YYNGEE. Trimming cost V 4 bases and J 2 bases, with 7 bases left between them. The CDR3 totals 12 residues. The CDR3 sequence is CASSQTPYEQYF. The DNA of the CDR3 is TGTGCCAGCAGCCAGACCCCCTACGAGCAGTACTTC. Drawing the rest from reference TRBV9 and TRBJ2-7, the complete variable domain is DSGVTQTPKHLITATGQRVTLRCSPRSGDLSVYWYQQSLDQGLQFLIQYYNGEERAKGNILERFSAQQFPDLHSELNLSSLELGDSALYFCASSQTPYEQYFGPGTRLTVT.

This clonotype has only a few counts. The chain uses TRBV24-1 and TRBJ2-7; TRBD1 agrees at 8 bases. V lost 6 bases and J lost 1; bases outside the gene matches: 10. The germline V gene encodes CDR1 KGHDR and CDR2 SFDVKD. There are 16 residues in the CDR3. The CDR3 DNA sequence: TGTGCCACCAGTAAAGGCGGACAGGGTTCTTCCTACGAGCAGTACTTC. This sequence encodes CATSKGGQGSSYEQYF.

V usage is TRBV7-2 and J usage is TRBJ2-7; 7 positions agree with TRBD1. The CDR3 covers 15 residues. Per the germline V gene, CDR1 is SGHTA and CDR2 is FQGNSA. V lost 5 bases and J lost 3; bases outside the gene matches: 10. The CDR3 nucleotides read TGTGCCAGCAGCCCTGGACAGGAGGAGTACTACGAGCAGTACTTC. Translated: CASSPGQEEYYEQYF.

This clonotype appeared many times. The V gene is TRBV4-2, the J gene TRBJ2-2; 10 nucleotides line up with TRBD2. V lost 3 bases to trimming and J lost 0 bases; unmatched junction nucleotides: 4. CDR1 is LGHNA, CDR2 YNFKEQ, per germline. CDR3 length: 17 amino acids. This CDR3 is CASSQRTSGANTGELFF. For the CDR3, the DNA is TGTGCCAGCAGCCAGCGGACTAGCGGTGCGAACACCGGGGAGCTGTTTTTT.

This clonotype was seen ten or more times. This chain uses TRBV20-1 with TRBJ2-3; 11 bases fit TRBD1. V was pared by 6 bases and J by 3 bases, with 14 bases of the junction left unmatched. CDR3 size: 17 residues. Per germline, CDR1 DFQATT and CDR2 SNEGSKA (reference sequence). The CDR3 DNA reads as TGCAGTGCCCCCCCCCCGGACAGGGGGCTCGGGACAGATACGCAGTATTTT. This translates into CSAPPPDRGLGTDTQYF.

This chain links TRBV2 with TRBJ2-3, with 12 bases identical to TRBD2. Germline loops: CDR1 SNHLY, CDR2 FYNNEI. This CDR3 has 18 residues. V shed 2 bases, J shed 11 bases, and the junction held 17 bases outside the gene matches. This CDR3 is CASSEPEMTSGGSLVQYF. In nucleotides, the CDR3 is TGTGCCAGCAGTGAACCGGAGATGACTAGCGGGGGCTCGCTGGTGCAGTATTTT.

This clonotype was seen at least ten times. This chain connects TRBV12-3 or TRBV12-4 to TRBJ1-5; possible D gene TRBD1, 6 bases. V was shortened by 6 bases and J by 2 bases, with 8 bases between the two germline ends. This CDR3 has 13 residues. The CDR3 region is CASSQGRNQPQHF. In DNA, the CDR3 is TGTGCCAGCAGCCAGGGGCGCAATCAGCCCCAGCATTTT.

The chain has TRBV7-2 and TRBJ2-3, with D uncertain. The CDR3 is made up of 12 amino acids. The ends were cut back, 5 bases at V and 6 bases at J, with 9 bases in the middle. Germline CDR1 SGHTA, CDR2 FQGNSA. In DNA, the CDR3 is TGTGCCAGCAGCCACCATAAGGATACGCAGTATTTT. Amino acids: CASSHHKDTQYF.

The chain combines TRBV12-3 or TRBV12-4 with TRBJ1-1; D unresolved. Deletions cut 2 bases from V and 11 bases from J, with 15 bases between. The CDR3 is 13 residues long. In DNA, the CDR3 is TGTGCCAGCAGTTTATACGGGGAGGTAAGGGCTTTCTTT. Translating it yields CASSLYGEVRAFF.

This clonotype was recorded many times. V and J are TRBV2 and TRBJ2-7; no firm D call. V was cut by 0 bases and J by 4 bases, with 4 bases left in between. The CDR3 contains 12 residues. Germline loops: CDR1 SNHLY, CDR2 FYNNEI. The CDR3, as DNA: TGTGCCAGCAGTGAAGCGGGGTACGAGCAGTACTTC. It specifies CASSEAGYEQYF.

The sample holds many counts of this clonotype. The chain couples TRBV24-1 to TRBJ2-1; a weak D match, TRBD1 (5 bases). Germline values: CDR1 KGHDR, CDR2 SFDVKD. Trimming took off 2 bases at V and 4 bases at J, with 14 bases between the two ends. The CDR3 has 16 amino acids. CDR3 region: CATSDSIRGLYNEQFF. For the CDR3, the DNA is TGTGCCACCAGTGATTCTATTAGGGGTCTATACAATGAGCAGTTCTTC.

The CDR3 nucleotides read TGTGCCACCCGGGCAGGGGGCGGAAACACTGAAGCTTTCTTT. Its protein product is CATRAGGGNTEAFF. The V and J genes are TRBV24-1 and TRBJ1-1; 8 bases line up with TRBD1. There are 14 residues in the CDR3. The trim removed 9 bases at V and 2 bases at J, leaving 7 bases unmatched. Germline V gene lookup returns CDR1 KGHDR and CDR2 SFDVKD.

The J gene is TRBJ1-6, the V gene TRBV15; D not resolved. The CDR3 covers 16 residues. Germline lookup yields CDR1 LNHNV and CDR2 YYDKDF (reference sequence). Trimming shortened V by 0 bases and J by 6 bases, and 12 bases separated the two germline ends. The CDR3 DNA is TGTGCCACCAGCAGAGATCGGTGCGGAAGTAATTCACCCCTCCACTTT. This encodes CATSRDRCGSNSPLHF.

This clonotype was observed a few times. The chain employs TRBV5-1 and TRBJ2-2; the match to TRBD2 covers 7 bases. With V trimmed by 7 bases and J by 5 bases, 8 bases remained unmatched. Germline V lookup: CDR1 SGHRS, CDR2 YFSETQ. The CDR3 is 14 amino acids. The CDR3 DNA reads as TGCGCCAGCTCAAGCGGGGCCCCGACCGGGGAGCTGTTTTTT. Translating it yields CASSSGAPTGELFF. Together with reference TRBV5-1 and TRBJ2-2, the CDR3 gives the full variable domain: KAGVTQTPRYLIKTRGQQVTLSCSPISGHRSVSWYQQTPGQGLQFLFEYFSETQRNKGNFPGRFSGRQFSNSRSEMNVSTLELGDSALYLCASSSGAPTGELFFGEGSRLTVL.

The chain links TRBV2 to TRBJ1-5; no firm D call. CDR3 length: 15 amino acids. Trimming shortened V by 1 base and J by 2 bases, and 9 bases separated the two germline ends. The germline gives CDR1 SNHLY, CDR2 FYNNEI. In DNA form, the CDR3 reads TGTGCCAGCAGTGAAGGGTGGGGAGGCAATCAGCCCCAGCATTTT. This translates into CASSEGWGGNQPQHF.

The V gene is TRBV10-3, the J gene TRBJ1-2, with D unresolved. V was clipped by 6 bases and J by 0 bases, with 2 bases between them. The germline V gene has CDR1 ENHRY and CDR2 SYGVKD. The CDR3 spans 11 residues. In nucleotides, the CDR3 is TGTGCCATCAGGACTAACTATGGCTACACCTTC. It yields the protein CAIRTNYGYTF.